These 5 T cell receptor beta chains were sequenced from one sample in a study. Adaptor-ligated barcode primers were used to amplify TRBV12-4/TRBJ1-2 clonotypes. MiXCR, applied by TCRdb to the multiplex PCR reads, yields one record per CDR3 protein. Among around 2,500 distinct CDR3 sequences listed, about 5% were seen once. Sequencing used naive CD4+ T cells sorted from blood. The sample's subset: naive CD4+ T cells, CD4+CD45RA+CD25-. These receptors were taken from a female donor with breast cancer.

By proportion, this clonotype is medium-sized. In nucleotides, the CDR3 is TGTGCCAGCAGTATTCAGGGTTCTGGCTACACCTTC. The encoded protein is CASSIQGSGYTF. The chain links TRBV12-3 or TRBV12-4 to TRBJ1-2, with a tentative D call TRBD1 (5 bases). The ends were cut back, 5 bases at V and 7 bases at J, with 11 bases in the middle. CDR3 size: 12 residues.

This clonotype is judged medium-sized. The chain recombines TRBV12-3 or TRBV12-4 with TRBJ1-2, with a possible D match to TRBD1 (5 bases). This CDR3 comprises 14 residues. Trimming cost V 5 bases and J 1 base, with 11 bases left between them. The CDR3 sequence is CASSERGLNYGYTF. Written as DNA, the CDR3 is TGTGCCAGCAGTGAAAGGGGCCTTAACTATGGCTACACCTTC.

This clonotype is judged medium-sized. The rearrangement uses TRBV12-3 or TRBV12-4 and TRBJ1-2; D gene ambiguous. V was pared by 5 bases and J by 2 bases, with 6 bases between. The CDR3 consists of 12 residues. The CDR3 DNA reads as TGTGCCAGCAGTCCTGAAAACTATGGCTACACCTTC. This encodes CASSPENYGYTF.

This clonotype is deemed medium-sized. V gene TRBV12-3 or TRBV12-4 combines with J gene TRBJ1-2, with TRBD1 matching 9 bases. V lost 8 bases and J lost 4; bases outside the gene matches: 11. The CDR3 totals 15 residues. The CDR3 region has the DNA TGTGCCAGCTCTGAGGGGACAGGGATCCTCTATGGCTACACCTTC. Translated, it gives CASSEGTGILYGYTF.

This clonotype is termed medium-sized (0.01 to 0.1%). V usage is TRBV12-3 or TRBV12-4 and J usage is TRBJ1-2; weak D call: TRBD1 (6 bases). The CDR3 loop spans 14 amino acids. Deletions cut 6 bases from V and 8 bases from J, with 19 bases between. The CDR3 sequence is CASRQQGGPAGYTF. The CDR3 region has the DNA TGTGCCAGCAGACAACAGGGAGGTCCTGCCGGCTACACCTTC.